A selection of T cell receptor beta chains follows, all from one sample in a study of cytomegalovirus exposure and HLA in healthy donors. Produced via immunoSEQ multiplex PCR; TCRdb's table is partial and in-frame only. This table has 95,000 to 150,000 clones, around four fifths appearing once. Sequencing was carried out using PBMCs. Receptors were obtained from a man younger than 30 in good health and CMV-seropositive. Both conserved end residues are part of each CDR3.

V,J,CDR3
TRBV7-9,TRBJ1-3,CASSLYRDRGSGNTIYF
TRBV9,TRBJ1-5,CASSPGGGGNQPQHF
TRBV4-1,TRBJ2-3,CASSQVGARPLDTQYF
TRBV9,TRBJ1-4,CASSVGETGGKDEKLFF
TRBV2,TRBJ1-5,CASRGGDSNQPQHF
TRBV5-6,TRBJ2-2,CASSFPSGGLNTGELFF
TRBV28,TRBJ2-1,CASSLGLASYNEQFF
TRBV19,TRBJ2-7,CASSILAGGTYEQYF
TRBV9,TRBJ2-5,CASAHGGEGQETQYF
TRBV19,TRBJ1-1,CASSQGWTEAFF
TRBV7-8,TRBJ2-3,CASSSGQVTQYF
TRBV6-1,TRBJ1-1,CASDDRAGNTEAFF
TRBV11-2,TRBJ1-2,CASSPNTGSYGYTF
TRBV2,TRBJ1-4,CASSEAPTGYGEKLFF
TRBV19,TRBJ2-1,CASSPPGISYNEQFF
TRBV11-2,TRBJ2-3,CASTLGRGNTDTQYF
TRBV12-2,TRBJ2-7,CASRLRPTGGRSYEQYF
TRBV28,TRBJ1-2,CASRNPPDRVRGYGYTF
TRBV9,TRBJ2-2,CASSVEGRSTGELFF
TRBV27,TRBJ1-2,CASSLGQGGYGYTF
TRBV5-1,TRBJ1-3,CASTTGGAGNTIYF
TRBV5-1,TRBJ2-7,CASRGHTYEQYF
TRBV15,TRBJ1-4,CATSRDWSARSEKLFF
TRBV7-9,TRBJ1-1,CASSLVTGFGTEAFF
TRBV2,TRBJ1-1,CASSETLNTEAFF
TRBV7-6,TRBJ2-5,CASSLAWGPQYQETQYF
TRBV30,TRBJ1-2,CAWSPGTGARYGYTF
TRBV6-6,TRBJ2-7,CASTRDISYEQYF
TRBV7-6,TRBJ1-1,CASSLAGTEAFF
TRBV25-1,TRBJ2-7,CASGGTTYEQYF
TRBV14,TRBJ2-6,CASSQVEGWSFSGANVLTF
TRBV6-6,TRBJ2-1,CASSYFSGGADEQFF
TRBV13,TRBJ1-2,CASSLGLGGTYGYTF
TRBV7-9,TRBJ1-1,CASSYWTVDTEAFF
TRBV7-3,TRBJ2-2,CASSYRTGEITGELFF
TRBV2,TRBJ2-2,CASSAATGTGELFF
TRBV27,TRBJ2-5,CATMMEGTGSFETQYF
TRBV5-1,TRBJ2-1,CASGPGGPYNEQFF
TRBV5-6,TRBJ2-1,CASSLSGNEQFF
TRBV2,TRBJ2-7,CASILGQKAREQYF
TRBV10-1,TRBJ2-3,CASTEGQDGTDTQYF
TRBV7-9,TRBJ1-2,CASSSTGDPYGYTF
TRBV4-1,TRBJ1-1,CASSQSGQLEAFF
TRBV13,TRBJ1-3,CASSFYRLGNTIYF
TRBV6-6,TRBJ1-2,CASKIQGTAHGYTF
TRBV9,TRBJ2-7,CASSVEGGGAYEQYF
TRBV6-5,TRBJ2-7,CASSRGQSSYEQYF
TRBV11-2,TRBJ1-2,CASSLDPGGHRGYTF
TRBV7-2,TRBJ1-3,CASSLNTASGNTIYF
TRBV7-2,TRBJ1-1,CASSYHPGARNTEAFF